The entry below gives a single TCR beta chain sequence along with its context. The data are from a study of blood T cell repertoires in COVID-19. The ends lost 6 bases at V and 0 bases at J; junction bases unmatched: 14. Germline V gene data show CDR1 as LNHDA and CDR2 as SQIVND (reference sequence). This CDR3 is built from 19 residues. Some clones are missing from TCRdb's copy, which holds only in-frame ones; the method was immunoSEQ multiplex PCR. The sample includes about 220,000 clones, 86% of them seen just once. The rearrangement links TRBV19 to TRBJ2-6; 7 nucleotides line up with TRBD1. This sequence was found in a woman aged 40 to 50 with acute COVID-19. Material for sequencing was PBMCs or T cells enriched from blood (not recorded which). CDR3 sequence (DNA): TGTGCCAGTAGGCACCTGGGACAGTGGGGATACTCTGGGGCCAACGTCCTGACTTTC. It specifies CASRHLGQWGYSGANVLTF. Using reference TRBV19 and TRBJ2-6 for the parts outside the CDR3, the full variable domain is DGGITQSPKYLFRKEGQNVTLSCEQNLNHDAMYWYRQDPGQGLRLIYYSQIVNDFQKGDIAEGYSVSREKKESFPLTVTSAQKNPTAFYLCASRHLGQWGYSGANVLTFGAGSRLTVL.